The rows below give T cell receptor beta chains drawn from one sample of a study of cytomegalovirus exposure and HLA in healthy donors. TCRdb's copy holds only in-frame clones and misses some; the assay was immunoSEQ multiplex PCR. The repertoire holds more than 100,000 clones, with 80% as singletons. Sequencing used PBMCs. These TCRs come from a man aged 40-50 years in good health and CMV-seronegative. Both conserved end residues are part of each CDR3. A D gene is named only where the DNA matches it firmly. Size is stated for part of the rows, as once, few or many counts, or as a class when the clone is expanded.

J: TRBJ1-3
D: TRBD1
V: TRBV28
size: -
length: 15
DNA: TGTGCCAGCAGTCCAGGGGGACGGGAAGGAAACACCATATATTTT
CDR3: CASSPGGREGNTIYF

J: TRBJ1-2
D: -
V: TRBV2
size: -
length: 12
DNA: TGTGCCAGCACGAGACAGAGCTATGGCTACACCTTC
CDR3: CASTRQSYGYTF

J: TRBJ1-5
D: -
V: TRBV27
size: -
length: 14
DNA: TGTGCCAGCAGAGGGTGGGGCGGCAATCAGCCCCAGCATTTT
CDR3: CASRGWGGNQPQHF

J: TRBJ2-6
D: -
V: TRBV7-2
size: -
length: 15
DNA: TGTGCCAGCAGCCCCGGGATTTCTGGGGCCAACGTCCTGACTTTC
CDR3: CASSPGISGANVLTF

J: TRBJ1-1
D: -
V: TRBV27
size: -
length: 13
DNA: TGTGCCAGCAGGATCTCAGGGTCCATTGAAGCTTTCTTT
CDR3: CASRISGSIEAFF

J: TRBJ1-6
D: -
V: TRBV30
size: -
length: 17
DNA: TGTGCCTGGAGTGTACGTTCGGGAGTTGGGTATAACTCACCCCTCCACTTT
CDR3: CAWSVRSGVGYNSPLHF

J: TRBJ2-5
D: -
V: TRBV5-1
size: -
length: 16
DNA: TGCGCCAGCAGCTTGTGGGCGGGGAGAAAAGAAGAGACCCAGTACTTC
CDR3: CASSLWAGRKEETQYF

J: TRBJ2-7
D: -
V: TRBV5-1
size: -
length: 13
DNA: TGCGCCAGCAGCTTGGTAGCAATCTACGAGCAGTACTTC
CDR3: CASSLVAIYEQYF

J: TRBJ2-3
D: TRBD2
V: TRBV29-1
size: few
length: 14
DNA: TGCAGCGTTGACGAGGCGGGGGGACCGGATACGCAGTATTTT
CDR3: CSVDEAGGPDTQYF

J: TRBJ2-3
D: -
V: TRBV11-2
size: -
length: 18
DNA: TGTGCCAGCAGCTTAGGGGTTGTAGGGAGGTGGGGCACAGATACGCAGTATTTT
CDR3: CASSLGVVGRWGTDTQYF

J: TRBJ2-3
D: TRBD2
V: TRBV5-4
size: once
length: 16
DNA: TGTGCCAGCAGTCCTACTAGCGGGGGTAACACAGATACGCAGTATTTT
CDR3: CASSPTSGGNTDTQYF

J: TRBJ1-2
D: TRBD1
V: TRBV23-1
size: -
length: 14
DNA: TGCGCCAGCAGTTTCAACCGGGACAGCTATGGCTACACCTTC
CDR3: CASSFNRDSYGYTF

J: TRBJ1-6
D: -
V: TRBV5-4
size: -
length: 14
DNA: TGTGCCAGCAGCCTTCAGAGGGATAATTCACCCCTCCACTTT
CDR3: CASSLQRDNSPLHF

J: TRBJ2-5
D: TRBD2
V: TRBV5-4
size: -
length: 16
DNA: TGTGCCAGCAGCCCCCCGCTAGCGGGAGGGGTGGAGACCCAGTACTTC
CDR3: CASSPPLAGGVETQYF

J: TRBJ1-2
D: TRBD1
V: TRBV28
size: -
length: 15
DNA: TGTGCCAGCAGTCTTAGTGGACAGGAGTACTATGGCTACACCTTC
CDR3: CASSLSGQEYYGYTF

J: TRBJ1-1
D: -
V: TRBV18
size: -
length: 16
DNA: TGTGCCAGCTCCGACCGGGGAGCCGGCATGAACACTGAAGCTTTCTTT
CDR3: CASSDRGAGMNTEAFF

J: TRBJ1-1
D: -
V: TRBV20-1
size: -
length: 11
DNA: TGCAGTGCTAGGGACAGACTTGAAGCTTTCTTT
CDR3: CSARDRLEAFF

J: TRBJ2-5
D: -
V: TRBV7-8
size: -
length: 13
DNA: TGTGCCAGCAGCCCAGACAAACAAGAGACCCAGTACTTC
CDR3: CASSPDKQETQYF

J: TRBJ1-6
D: TRBD1
V: TRBV4-1
size: -
length: 15
DNA: TGCGCCAGCAGCCCGCGACAGGGAGAATACTCACCCCTCCACTTT
CDR3: CASSPRQGEYSPLHF

J: TRBJ2-7
D: TRBD2
V: TRBV18
size: once
length: 15
DNA: TGTGCCAGCTCACCCCCGGGACTAGCGGCTTACGAGCAGTACTTC
CDR3: CASSPPGLAAYEQYF

J: TRBJ2-7
D: -
V: TRBV7-9
size: -
length: 14
DNA: TGTGCCAGCGGATATGACAGCAACTTATACGAGCAGTACTTC
CDR3: CASGYDSNLYEQYF

J: TRBJ2-6
D: -
V: TRBV29-1
size: -
length: 15
DNA: TGCAGCGTTGAGGGCAGGGAGGCTGGGGCCAACGTCCTGACTTTC
CDR3: CSVEGREAGANVLTF

J: TRBJ1-2
D: TRBD1
V: TRBV6-5
size: -
length: 14
DNA: TGTGCCAGCAGTTACTACCCGACAGGGGATGGCTACACCTTC
CDR3: CASSYYPTGDGYTF

J: TRBJ2-7
D: TRBD2
V: TRBV28
size: few
length: 14
DNA: TGTGCCAGCAGATTAGCGGGGGGCAGCTACGAGCAGTACTTC
CDR3: CASRLAGGSYEQYF

J: TRBJ1-5
D: -
V: TRBV10-3
size: once
length: 14
DNA: TGTGCCATCAGTGAACAGGTTAGCAATCAGCCCCAGCATTTT
CDR3: CAISEQVSNQPQHF

J: TRBJ2-5
D: -
V: TRBV21-1
size: -
length: 17
DNA: TGTGCCAGCAGCAACTGGATTACCTGGACAGGGGAAGAGACCCAGTACTTC
CDR3: CASSNWITWTGEETQYF

J: TRBJ1-2
D: -
V: TRBV7-2
size: once
length: 15
DNA: TGTGCCAGCAGCCCACACCCGGACACCCTATTAGGCTACACCTTC
CDR3: CASSPHPDTLLGYTF

J: TRBJ1-1
D: TRBD1
V: TRBV7-2
size: -
length: 13
DNA: TGTGCCAGCAGCTTACAGGGGGACACTGAAGCTTTCTTT
CDR3: CASSLQGDTEAFF

J: TRBJ2-3
D: -
V: TRBV18
size: few
length: 15
DNA: TGTGCCAGCTCACCGGCGAACCGGGACACAGATACGCAGTATTTT
CDR3: CASSPANRDTDTQYF

J: TRBJ1-1
D: -
V: TRBV6-5
size: -
length: 14
DNA: TGTGCCAGCAGTTACGGTGCCTTGAGGGCTGAAGCTTTCTTT
CDR3: CASSYGALRAEAFF

J: TRBJ2-1
D: -
V: TRBV5-1
size: -
length: 14
DNA: TGCGCCAGCAGCCAAGACCGAAACCAGGGTGAGCAGTTCTTC
CDR3: CASSQDRNQGEQFF

J: TRBJ2-7
D: TRBD1
V: TRBV9
size: -
length: 15
DNA: TGTGCCAGCAGCGCAAATAACAGGGGTGGGTACGAGCAGTACTTC
CDR3: CASSANNRGGYEQYF

J: TRBJ2-5
D: -
V: TRBV7-9
size: -
length: 14
DNA: TGTGCCAGCAGCCTGGGGACTGTCCAAGAGACCCAGTACTTC
CDR3: CASSLGTVQETQYF

J: TRBJ2-5
D: TRBD2
V: TRBV11-2
size: -
length: 15
DNA: TGTGCCAGCAGCGACTCGGGGGGGACCCAAGAGACCCAGTACTTC
CDR3: CASSDSGGTQETQYF

J: TRBJ2-2
D: TRBD1
V: TRBV28
size: -
length: 17
DNA: TGTGCCAGCAGTTGGGGGACAGGGGGGAAAAACACCGGGGAGCTGTTTTTT
CDR3: CASSWGTGGKNTGELFF

J: TRBJ2-2
D: -
V: TRBV11-3
size: -
length: 15
DNA: TGTGCCAGCAGCCACGGGGGGCGGGACACCGGGGAGCTGTTTTTT
CDR3: CASSHGGRDTGELFF

J: TRBJ2-5
D: TRBD2
V: TRBV6-5
size: -
length: 14
DNA: TGTGCCAGCAGTCGTAGCGGGGCCTGGGGGACCCAGTACTTC
CDR3: CASSRSGAWGTQYF

J: TRBJ1-1
D: TRBD1
V: TRBV30
size: -
length: 13
DNA: TGTGCCCGAAAAGGGACAGTGGGAACTGAAGCTTTCTTT
CDR3: CARKGTVGTEAFF

J: TRBJ2-7
D: TRBD1
V: TRBV10-2
size: -
length: 16
DNA: TGCGCCAGCAGCGATCCACCCGGGACAGGGTATTACGAGCAGTACTTC
CDR3: CASSDPPGTGYYEQYF

J: TRBJ2-2
D: TRBD1
V: TRBV10-3
size: -
length: 21
DNA: TGTGCCATCAGTGAGTCAGGGCGAAACACAGGGGGCGGGGTGGACACCGGGGAGCTGTTTTTT
CDR3: CAISESGRNTGGGVDTGELFF